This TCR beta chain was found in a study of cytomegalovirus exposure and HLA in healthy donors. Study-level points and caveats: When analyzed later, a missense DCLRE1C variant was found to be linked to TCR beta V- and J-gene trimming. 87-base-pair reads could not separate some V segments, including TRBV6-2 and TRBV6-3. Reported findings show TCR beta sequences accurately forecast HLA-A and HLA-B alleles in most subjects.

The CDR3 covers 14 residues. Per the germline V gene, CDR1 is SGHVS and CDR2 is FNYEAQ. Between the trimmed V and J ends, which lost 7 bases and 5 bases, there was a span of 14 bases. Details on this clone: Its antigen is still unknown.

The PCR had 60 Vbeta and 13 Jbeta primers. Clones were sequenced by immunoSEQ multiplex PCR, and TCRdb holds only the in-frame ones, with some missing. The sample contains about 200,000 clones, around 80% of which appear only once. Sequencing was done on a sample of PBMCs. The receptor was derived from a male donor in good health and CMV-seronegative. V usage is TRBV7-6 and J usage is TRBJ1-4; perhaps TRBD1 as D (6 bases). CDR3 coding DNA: TGTGCCAGCACCCAGACAGGTGAAAATGAAAAACTGTTTTTT. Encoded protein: CASTQTGENEKLFF.